These 4 T cell receptor beta chains share one sample of origin, sequenced in a study of cytomegalovirus exposure and HLA in healthy donors. PCR amplification relied on 60 Vbeta primers (plus 13 Jbeta primers). Sequencing used immunoSEQ multiplex PCR; TCRdb keeps in-frame clones, though not all of them. Here the sample spans more than 150,000 clones, roughly 82% being singletons. The sequencing sample was made of PBMCs. The receptors originated from a woman between 45 and 65 years old in good health and CMV-seropositive.

V and J are TRBV11-2 and TRBJ2-6, with D unclear. Trimming left V 1 base short and J 0 bases short, with 7 bases between. Germline CDR1 reads SGHAT; CDR2 reads FQNNGV. The CDR3 contains 16 residues. For the CDR3, the DNA is TGTGCCAGCAGCTTAGGATTGGCCTCTGGGGCCAACGTCCTGACTTTC. Encoded protein: CASSLGLASGANVLTF.

This sequence joins TRBV4-2 and TRBJ1-1; weak D call: TRBD1 (6 bases). CDR1 LGHNA and CDR2 YNFKEQ come from the germline V gene. This CDR3 spans 14 amino acids. The V gene lost 0 bases and the J gene lost 10 bases, with 15 bases spanning the gap. Here the CDR3 reads CASSQDLQGQGAFF. The CDR3 nucleotides are TGTGCCAGCAGCCAAGATCTCCAGGGGCAGGGAGCTTTCTTT.

The chain is built from TRBV6-5 and TRBJ1-4; D is ambiguous. Trimming shortened V by 5 bases and J by 1 base, and 8 bases separated the two germline ends. CDR1 is MNHEY, CDR2 SVGAGI, per germline. CDR3 length: 14 amino acids. This CDR3 reads CASSLRGTNEKLFF. The CDR3 DNA reads as TGTGCCAGCAGTCTGCGGGGAACTAATGAAAAACTGTTTTTT.

V is TRBV9 and J is TRBJ2-3, with TRBD1 matching over 10 bases. This CDR3 is built from 16 residues. The germline V gene has CDR1 SGDLS and CDR2 YYNGEE. V lost 4 bases, J lost 2 bases, and 7 bases stayed unmatched. The CDR3 protein is CASSPRTGGDTDTQYF. As DNA, the CDR3 is TGTGCCAGCAGCCCACGGACAGGGGGGGACACAGATACGCAGTATTTT. Full variable domain (outside the CDR3, taken from reference TRBV9 and TRBJ2-3): DSGVTQTPKHLITATGQRVTLRCSPRSGDLSVYWYQQSLDQGLQFLIQYYNGEERAKGNILERFSAQQFPDLHSELNLSSLELGDSALYFCASSPRTGGDTDTQYFGPGTRLTVL.